This is a list of T cell receptor beta chains from one sample in a study of somatic mutations in cytotoxic T cells in rheumatoid arthritis. The table came from immunoSEQ multiplex PCR; TCRdb's copy has only in-frame clones and leaves some out. The table lists under 20,000 clones, around 85% of them singletons. Source material: CD8+ T cells sorted from blood. These receptors all stem from a woman in her thirties or forties with rheumatoid arthritis. Both conserved end residues are part of each CDR3. D genes are given only for firm matches. For some rows the clone size is stated as once, few or many, or as a class when expanded; others skip it.

v_gene	j_gene	len	d_gene	abundance	CDR3nt	CDR3aa
TRBV29-1	TRBJ2-1	15	.	.	TGCAGCGTTGGGGTTCGGGGTCTGTCCTACAATGAGCAGTTCTTC	CSVGVRGLSYNEQFF
TRBV7-2	TRBJ2-1	15	TRBD1	.	TGTGCCAGCAGCTCAGACCGGGACAGGGCCGATGAGCAGTTCTTC	CASSSDRDRADEQFF
TRBV30	TRBJ2-7	14	TRBD2	.	TGTGCCTGGAGTATCGGGGGGGGGCTGAACGAGCAGTACTTC	CAWSIGGGLNEQYF
TRBV9	TRBJ1-2	15	TRBD1	.	TGTGCCAGCAGCGCCGGACAGGGATTCACGCCTTCCTACACCTTC	CASSAGQGFTPSYTF
TRBV19	TRBJ2-3	14	.	.	TGTGCCAGTAGTCCCGGGACTCTCACAGATACGCAGTATTTT	CASSPGTLTDTQYF
TRBV30	TRBJ2-7	13	.	.	TGTGCCTGGAACATCGGGTCTCCCTACGAGCAGTACTTC	CAWNIGSPYEQYF
TRBV4-1	TRBJ2-7	16	.	.	TGCGCCAGCAGTAGCCCCGGGGGAGGGGGGGATGGAGAGCAGTACTTC	CASSSPGGGGDGEQYF
TRBV4-1	TRBJ2-3	14	TRBD2	.	TGCGCCAGCAGCCCACCAGACTTAGCGGGTACGCAGTATTTT	CASSPPDLAGTQYF
TRBV6-5	TRBJ1-1	14	.	.	TGTGCCAGCAGTTACTTGGGAGGGGACACTGAAGCTTTCTTT	CASSYLGGDTEAFF
TRBV21-1	TRBJ2-7	14	.	.	TGTGCCAGCAGCAGAAAAGGTTCGGGATACGAGCAGTACTTC	CASSRKGSGYEQYF
TRBV27	TRBJ1-6	14	.	.	TGTGCCAGCAGTTTGGCGGCAGGGTACTCACCCCTCCACTTT	CASSLAAGYSPLHF
TRBV6-1	TRBJ1-1	13	.	.	TGTGCCAGCAGTGAAGTGACAGCCCCATGGGCTTTCTTT	CASSEVTAPWAFF
TRBV5-4	TRBJ1-4	14	.	.	TGTGCCAGCAGCTTCGCAGGGAAAAGGGAAAAACTGTTTTTT	CASSFAGKREKLFF
TRBV30	TRBJ2-7	12	.	few	TGTGCCTGGAGTGGGCAGGGTGGCGAGCAGTACTTC	CAWSGQGGEQYF
TRBV2	TRBJ2-7	15	.	.	TGTGCCAGCAGTGAAACCCGGGACATAAGCTACGAGCAGTACTTC	CASSETRDISYEQYF
TRBV7-8	TRBJ1-5	13	.	.	TGTGCCAGCACCCTGGGGGCAGGTCAGCCCCAGCATTTT	CASTLGAGQPQHF
TRBV7-3	TRBJ1-6	13	.	.	TGTGCCAGCGCTGACTCCCATGGATCACCCCTCCACTTT	CASADSHGSPLHF
TRBV27	TRBJ2-1	15	TRBD2	.	TGTGCCAGCAGTCCCCGCGGGACTAGCGGGATCGAGCAGTTCTTC	CASSPRGTSGIEQFF
TRBV7-6	TRBJ1-3	16	.	.	TGTGCCAGCAGCTTAGAGTGGGGAGGGACCGGAAACACCATATATTTT	CASSLEWGGTGNTIYF
TRBV4-1	TRBJ1-1	12	.	.	TGCGCCAGCGGACATGGGAACACTGAAGCTTTCTTT	CASGHGNTEAFF
TRBV13	TRBJ2-1	15	TRBD2	.	TGTGCCAGCAGCTTAGAGGGACTAGCGGGCAATGAGCAGTTCTTC	CASSLEGLAGNEQFF
TRBV5-1	TRBJ1-2	13	TRBD1	.	TGCGCCAGCAGCGGGGTAGACAGGGACGGCTACACCTTC	CASSGVDRDGYTF
TRBV18	TRBJ1-2	15	TRBD1	once	TGTGCCAGCTCACCACCAGGGGACAGGGACTATGGCTACACCTTC	CASSPPGDRDYGYTF
TRBV7-6	TRBJ2-7	13	.	.	TGTGCCAGCAGCGTGGAGCCGCGCTCGGGGCAGTACTTC	CASSVEPRSGQYF
TRBV5-1	TRBJ2-3	16	TRBD2	.	TGCGCCAGCAGCCTACCACTAGCGGAACACACAGATACGCAGTATTTT	CASSLPLAEHTDTQYF
TRBV16	TRBJ2-3	11	.	few	TGTGCCAGCAGCCGGGACTTCCAGCAGTATTTT	CASSRDFQQYF
TRBV19	TRBJ2-7	14	.	.	TGTGCCAGTAGTATGGGCAGGGGCCAATACGAGCAGTACTTC	CASSMGRGQYEQYF
TRBV7-9	TRBJ2-3	15	.	.	TGTGCCAGCAGCCCCCCAGGGGTTAGCACAGATACGCAGTATTTT	CASSPPGVSTDTQYF
TRBV30	TRBJ2-1	18	TRBD2	.	TGTGCCTGGAGTGGGTTCTCAGTAGCGGGGGCCTCACACAATGAGCAGTTCTTC	CAWSGFSVAGASHNEQFF